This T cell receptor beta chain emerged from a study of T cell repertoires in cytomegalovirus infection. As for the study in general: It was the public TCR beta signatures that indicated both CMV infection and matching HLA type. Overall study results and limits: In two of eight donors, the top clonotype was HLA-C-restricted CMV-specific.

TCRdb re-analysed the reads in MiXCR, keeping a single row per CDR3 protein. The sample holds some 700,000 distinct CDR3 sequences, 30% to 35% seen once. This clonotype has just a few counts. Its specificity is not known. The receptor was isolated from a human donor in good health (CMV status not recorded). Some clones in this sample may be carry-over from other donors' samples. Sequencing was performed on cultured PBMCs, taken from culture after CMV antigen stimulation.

The CDR3 protein is CASSLYGGAQYEQYF. CDR3 sequence (DNA): TGTGCCAGCAGCTTATATGGGGGGGCGCAGTACGAGCAGTACTTC. V usage is TRBV7-2 and J usage is TRBJ2-7; D possibly corresponds to TRBD2 (7 bases). V lost 2 bases and J 4 bases, leaving 15 bases between the germline ends. Germline CDR1 and CDR2: SGHTA and FQGNSA. CDR3 size: 15 residues.